The 28 T cell receptor beta chains in this list originate from one sample, sequenced in a study of T cells in tuberculosis. Time point denoted: new active TB diagnosis, blood taken before or within 7 days of starting treatment. Method: immunoSEQ multiplex PCR; TCRdb's copy keeps in-frame clones and lacks some. The sample lists tens of thousands of clones, approximately 86% occurring once. Here the sequenced sample was PBMCs, taken at tuberculosis diagnosis. The origin of the receptors is an adult with tuberculosis.

This clone has just one count. The chain links TRBV28 to TRBJ1-4, with 9 bases fitting TRBD1. The CDR3 sequence is 15 residues long. V was clipped by 4 bases and J by 8 bases; unmatched bases: 8. Germline assignment: CDR1 MDHEN and CDR2 SYDVKM. For the CDR3, the DNA is TGTGCCAGCAGTTCAACCGGGACAGGGAACGAAAAACTGTTTTTT. Translation gives CASSSTGTGNEKLFF.

The chain carries TRBV4-3 and TRBJ1-2; D might be TRBD1 (6 bases). With 4 bases removed from V and 4 bases from J, the gap between germline ends came to 13 bases. CDR1 is LGHNA, CDR2 YSLEER, per germline. There are 14 residues in the CDR3. DNA for the CDR3: TGCGCCAGCAGCCGATCTGCGGACAGCTATGGCTACACCTTC. Its protein is CASSRSADSYGYTF.

The rearrangement joins TRBV5-5 to TRBJ2-1; TRBD2 is a possible D gene (6 bases). The germline CDR1 and CDR2 sequences are SGHKS and YYEKEE (reference sequence). V gave up 4 bases and J gave up 0 bases, with 17 bases separating them. CDR3 length: 17 residues. The CDR3 DNA reads TGTGCCAGCAGCATGTCGAGCGGGCCCAGCTCCTACAATGAGCAGTTCTTC. Its protein product is CASSMSSGPSSYNEQFF.

DNA of the CDR3: TGCGCCAGCAGCCCCAAGAAGGGGGCCAAAAACATTCAGTACTTC. Translation gives CASSPKKGAKNIQYF. The chain has TRBV4-3 and TRBJ2-4, with a tentative D call TRBD1 (5 bases). Germline V gene data show CDR1 as LGHNA and CDR2 as YSLEER. The ends were cut back, 4 bases at V and 1 base at J, with 11 bases in the middle. CDR3 size: 15 residues.

The chain recombines TRBV30 with TRBJ2-1; D possibly corresponds to TRBD2 (5 bases). Germline CDR1 is GTSNPN and CDR2 is SVGIG (reference sequence). The CDR3 has 13 residues. Trimming cost V 0 bases and J 7 bases, with 10 bases left between them. Here the CDR3 reads CAWSVSKRNEQFF. The CDR3 DNA is TGTGCCTGGAGTGTATCGAAGCGGAATGAGCAGTTCTTC.

V and J are TRBV9 and TRBJ1-1, with D perhaps matching TRBD1 (5 bases). The CDR3 runs 15 residues. V lost 3 bases, J lost 3 bases, and 15 bases lay in between. Germline V lookup: CDR1 SGDLS, CDR2 YYNGEE. The DNA of the CDR3 is TGTGCCAGCAGCGGGGTTAGGAGGGGCTACACTGAAGCTTTCTTT. Residues: CASSGVRRGYTEAFF. Together with reference TRBV9 and TRBJ1-1, the CDR3 gives the full variable domain: DSGVTQTPKHLITATGQRVTLRCSPRSGDLSVYWYQQSLDQGLQFLIQYYNGEERAKGNILERFSAQQFPDLHSELNLSSLELGDSALYFCASSGVRRGYTEAFFGQGTRLTVV.

This clone was seen only once. This rearrangement joins TRBV5-8 to TRBJ1-4; D gene ambiguous. This CDR3 comprises 14 residues. CDR1 and CDR2 from the germline V gene are SGHTS and YDEGEE. V lost 4 bases, J lost 7 bases, and 14 bases lay in between. CDR3 protein: CASSRGFPVEKLFF. Written as DNA, the CDR3 is TGTGCCAGCAGCCGGGGATTCCCGGTTGAAAAACTGTTTTTT.

Here the CDR3 DNA reads TGTGCCAGCAGCTTAGCGGGAGAGGTGGGAGAGACCCAGTACTTC. Its translation: CASSLAGEVGETQYF. The chain has TRBV5-5 and TRBJ2-5; 8 bases line up with TRBD2. CDR1 is SGHKS, CDR2 YYEKEE, per germline (reference sequence). V was clipped by 2 bases and J by 4 bases; unmatched bases: 7. The CDR3 runs to 15 residues.

The rearrangement links TRBV27 to TRBJ2-7, with 9 nucleotides matching TRBD2. Germline V gene sequence: CDR1 MNHEY, CDR2 SMNVEV (reference sequence). The CDR3 length is 14 residues. V trimming: 8 bases; J trimming: 3 bases; junction bases outside the gene matches: 8. CDR3 DNA sequence: TGTGCCAGCGGTATGGGCGGGGGGGGCTACGAGCAGTACTTC. It encodes CASGMGGGGYEQYF.

This clone turned up a few times. The chain carries TRBV28 and TRBJ2-7, with 11 bases fitting TRBD1. J was trimmed by 11 bases and V by 2 bases; bases with no gene match: 2. The CDR3 length is 12 residues. Germline CDR1 is MDHEN and CDR2 is SYDVKM. The CDR3, as DNA: TGTGCCAGCAGTTTAGGACAGGGGGCGGAGTACTTC. This gives the protein CASSLGQGAEYF. Full variable domain (remainder filled in from reference TRBV28 and TRBJ2-7): DVKVTQSSRYLVKRTGEKVFLECVQDMDHENMFWYRQDPGLGLRLIYFSYDVKMKEKGDIPEGYSVSREKKERFSLILESASTNQTSMYLCASSLGQGAEYFGPGTRLTVT.

V is TRBV28 and J is TRBJ2-6; D might be TRBD2 (5 bases). The V gene lost 6 bases and the J gene lost 0 bases, with 6 bases spanning the gap. In germline, CDR1 is MDHEN, CDR2 SYDVKM. This CDR3 region has 14 residues. The CDR3 loop is CASRRDSGANVLTF. CDR3 in DNA: TGTGCCAGCAGGAGGGACTCTGGGGCCAACGTCCTGACTTTC.

The V gene is TRBV7-8, the J gene TRBJ1-5, with D unclear. CDR1 is SGHVS and CDR2 is FQNEAQ in the germline V gene. The V and J ends lost 3 bases and 6 bases respectively, with 15 bases between them. The CDR3 covers 15 residues. The CDR3 DNA follows: TGTGCCAGCAGCTTGGGGAACAAGGCGGGTCAGCCCCAGCATTTT. As protein: CASSLGNKAGQPQHF. The full variable domain, rest sourced from reference TRBV7-8 and TRBJ1-5, is GAGVSQSPRYKVAKRGQDVALRCDPISGHVSLFWYQQALGQGPEFLTYFQNEAQLDKSGLPSDRFFAERPEGSVSTLKIQRTQQEDSAVYLCASSLGNKAGQPQHFGDGTRLSIL.

Only a few counts were recorded for this clone. The J gene is TRBJ1-3, the V gene TRBV30, with D unclear. With 1 base removed from V and 1 base from J, the gap between germline ends came to 11 bases. CDR3 length equals 15 residues. Looked up from germline, CDR1 is GTSNPN and CDR2 is SVGIG (reference sequence). The CDR3 reads CAWSGARRSGNTIYF. The DNA of the CDR3 is TGTGCCTGGAGTGGGGCCAGGAGGTCTGGAAACACCATATATTTT.

The chain has TRBV27 and TRBJ1-1, with 11 positions matching TRBD1. The CDR3 runs to 14 residues. Germline V gene lookup returns CDR1 MNHEY and CDR2 SMNVEV (reference sequence). The V and J ends lost 4 bases and 4 bases, in that order; junction bases with no gene match: 2. The chain's CDR3 is CASSSGQGVTEAFF. CDR3 coding DNA: TGTGCCAGCAGTTCGGGACAGGGGGTCACTGAAGCTTTCTTT.

This chain uses TRBV9 with TRBJ2-7; possibly TRBD1 for D (6 bases). Germline-derived CDR1 and CDR2 are SGDLS and YYNGEE. V was shortened by 4 bases and J by 5 bases, with 10 bases between the two germline ends. CDR3 length: 12 amino acids. The CDR3 sequence is CASSTTGNEQYF. CDR3 bases: TGTGCCAGCAGCACCACAGGGAACGAGCAGTACTTC.

The chain joins TRBV15 to TRBJ1-5; D is undetermined. From germline, CDR1 is LNHNV and CDR2 YYDKDF (reference sequence). Trimming took off 0 bases at V and 0 bases at J, with 6 bases between the two ends. The CDR3 totals 15 residues. CDR3 amino acids: CATSRDRGSNQPQHF. For the CDR3, the DNA is TGTGCCACCAGCAGAGACAGAGGTAGCAATCAGCCCCAGCATTTT. Variable domain in full (rest from reference TRBV15 and TRBJ1-5): DAMVIQNPRYQVTQFGKPVTLSCSQTLNHNVMYWYQQKSSQAPKLLFHYYDKDFNNEADTPDNFQSRRPNTSFCFLDIRSPGLGDTAMYLCATSRDRGSNQPQHFGDGTRLSIL.

This clone turned up a few times. This chain links TRBV25-1 with TRBJ1-2; 9 nucleotides align to TRBD1. CDR3 length: 13 residues. Germline V gives CDR1 MGHDK, CDR2 SYGVNS. Trimming removed 6 bases from V and 5 bases from J; junction bases left unmatched: 4. CDR3 residues: CASRKTGGYGYTF. The CDR3 nucleotides read TGTGCCAGCAGGAAGACAGGGGGATATGGCTACACCTTC.

This chain joins TRBV6-1 and TRBJ1-1; a weak D match, TRBD1 (5 bases). Trimming shortened V by 4 bases and J by 3 bases, and 9 bases separated the two germline ends. The germline V gene encodes CDR1 MNHNS and CDR2 SASEGT. The CDR3 spans 13 residues. The CDR3 DNA reads TGTGCCAGCAGTGGTAGGGACTACACTGAAGCTTTCTTT. Translation: CASSGRDYTEAFF.

The chain joins TRBV28 to TRBJ2-5, with 11 bases lining up with TRBD2. V lost 3 bases, J lost 3 bases, and 18 bases stayed unmatched. The CDR3 runs to 20 residues. Germline-derived CDR1 and CDR2 are MDHEN and SYDVKM. DNA of the CDR3: TGTGCCAGCAGTTTTGGACCCTTAGCGGGAGGGCCCTCATTTGAAGAGACCCAGTACTTC. This sequence encodes CASSFGPLAGGPSFEETQYF.

The chain combines TRBV29-1 with TRBJ2-6; D is possibly TRBD2 (7 bases). The CDR3 covers 16 residues. Trimming removed 3 bases at V and 3 bases at J, with 15 bases between. CDR1 SQVTM and CDR2 ANQGSEA come from the germline V gene. The CDR3 loop is CSVDTGRGYGANVLTF. CDR3 DNA: TGCAGCGTTGATACAGGGAGGGGATATGGGGCCAACGTCCTGACTTTC. Combining the CDR3 with reference TRBV29-1 and TRBJ2-6 gives the whole variable domain SAVISQKPSRDICQRGTSLTIQCQVDSQVTMMFWYRQQPGQSLTLIATANQGSEATYESGFVIDKFPISRPNLTFSTLTVSNMSPEDSSIYLCSVDTGRGYGANVLTFGAGSRLTVL.

The rearrangement uses TRBV5-1 and TRBJ2-3; 8 bases fit TRBD2. This CDR3 comprises 17 residues. Germline CDR1 SGHRS, CDR2 YFSETQ. Unmatched junction bases numbered 12, after V lost 4 bases and J lost 2 bases. The CDR3 spells CASSHSGGGTFTDTQYF. The CDR3 DNA is TGCGCCAGCAGCCATTCCGGCGGGGGGACCTTCACAGATACGCAGTATTTT.

The chain links TRBV10-2 to TRBJ1-1; the match to TRBD1 covers 8 bases. This CDR3 has 14 amino acids. Trimming removed 6 bases from V and 1 base from J; junction bases left unmatched: 4. The germline gives CDR1 WSHSY, CDR2 SAAADI. CDR3 in DNA: TGCGCCAGCAGAGCCGGACAGGGGAACACTGAAGCTTTCTTT. Translated: CASRAGQGNTEAFF.

J is TRBJ1-2 and V is TRBV27; possible D gene TRBD1, 5 bases. V dropped 6 bases and J dropped 5 bases, with 16 bases sitting between them. Germline values: CDR1 MNHEY, CDR2 SMNVEV (reference sequence). There are 14 residues in the CDR3. CDR3 coding DNA: TGTGCCAGCAGGGGGGGTGGGACGGGGTATGGCTACACCTTC. It yields the protein CASRGGGTGYGYTF.

The CDR3 DNA follows: TGCGCCAGCAGCTTGGAGGGACAGGGGGACTATGGCTACACCTTC. Its protein is CASSLEGQGDYGYTF. The chain uses TRBV5-1 and TRBJ1-2, with 11 nucleotides matching TRBD1. The CDR3 spans 15 residues. In germline, CDR1 is SGHRS, CDR2 YFSETQ. J lost 3 bases, V lost 0 bases, and 1 base had no gene match.

This clone was detected once. V usage is TRBV6-1 and J usage is TRBJ2-7; D is undetermined. CDR3 size: 13 residues. Trimming removed 6 bases at V and 2 bases at J, with 11 bases between. The germline V gene encodes CDR1 MNHNS and CDR2 SASEGT. This CDR3 is CASRNTDPYEQYF. The CDR3 region has the DNA TGTGCCAGCAGAAACACCGATCCCTACGAGCAGTACTTC.

Only a few counts were recorded for this clone. This chain connects TRBV19 to TRBJ2-4; D may be TRBD1 (5 bases). Germline V gene lookup returns CDR1 LNHDA and CDR2 SQIVND (reference sequence). V was shortened by 1 base and J by 9 bases, with 16 bases between the two germline ends. The CDR3 covers 15 residues. The CDR3 region is CASSIGGLQGGIQYF. DNA of the CDR3: TGTGCCAGTAGTATAGGGGGTCTCCAGGGTGGCATTCAGTACTTC.

V usage is TRBV7-3 and J usage is TRBJ2-1; TRBD2 aligns across 10 bases. The CDR3 totals 16 residues. In germline, CDR1 is SGHTA, CDR2 FQGTGA. V trimming: 5 bases; J trimming: 9 bases; junction bases outside the gene matches: 13. DNA for the CDR3: TGTGCCAGCAGCCCCCAGACTAGCGGGTATAGTGGTGAGCAGTTCTTC. Encoded protein: CASSPQTSGYSGEQFF. The variable domain in full, completed from reference TRBV7-3 and TRBJ2-1, reads GAGVSQTPSNKVTEKGKYVELRCDPISGHTALYWYRQSLGQGPEFLIYFQGTGAADDSGLPNDRFFAVRPEGSVSTLKIQRTERGDSAVYLCASSPQTSGYSGEQFFGPGTRLTVL.

This rearrangement joins TRBV7-8 to TRBJ2-3; the D gene is possibly TRBD1 (5 bases). This CDR3 has 15 residues. Germline V CDR1 and CDR2: SGHVS, FQNEAQ. V was pared by 1 base and J by 1 base, with 9 bases between. CDR3 residues: CASSLGGHGTDTQYF. For the CDR3, the DNA is TGTGCCAGCAGCTTAGGGGGCCATGGCACAGATACGCAGTATTTT.